This T cell receptor (beta chain) was sequenced during a study of cytomegalovirus exposure and HLA in healthy donors. 60 Vbeta and 13 Jbeta primers were used in PCR. Method: immunoSEQ multiplex PCR; TCRdb's copy keeps in-frame clones and lacks some. The sample includes 35,000 to 40,000 clones, 66% of them seen just once. CDR3 length equals 16 residues. V was cut by 1 base and J by 7 bases, with 18 bases left in between. Germline CDR1 reads MGHRA; CDR2 reads YSYEKL. The receptor was derived from a man in his fifties or sixties in good health and CMV-seropositive. This sequence joins TRBV4-1 and TRBJ2-3; maybe TRBD2 (7 bases). The sequencing sample was made of PBMCs. The CDR3 region has the DNA TGCGCCAGCAGCCAAGCGGGGGGCCCTTGGGGGAATACGCAGTATTTT. Protein product: CASSQAGGPWGNTQYF.